This paragraph covers one T cell receptor (beta chain) sequence. The germline V gene has CDR1 MNHEY and CDR2 SVGEGT. The CDR3 has 14 residues. V was shortened by 5 bases and J by 3 bases, with 14 bases between the two germline ends. Different KT2-to-PBMC ratios were created with a constant PBMC count. This record comes from a study of quantifying T cell responses using KT2 cells. Study context: Reverse transcription used primers in the TCR alpha and beta constant regions.

The cDNA 3' end received a ligated oligonucleotide with a UMI. The first PCR ran about 4 cycles with an equimolar RC1.1 and RC1.2 beta primer mix. TCRdb re-derived calls from the UMI-ligation and nested PCR reads in MiXCR, one entry per CDR3 protein. The repertoire holds 25,000 to 35,000 distinct CDR3 sequences, with roughly 7.2% as singletons. The chain carries TRBV6-2 or TRBV6-3 and TRBJ2-7, with a tentative D call TRBD2 (6 bases). Material: PBMCs spiked with cells of the T cell clone KT2. The sequence was collected from a human donor. The CDR3 loop is CASSPPTGVYEQYF. CDR3 DNA: TGTGCCAGCAGTCCACCGACGGGGGTCTACGAGCAGTACTTC.